Reported below is one TCR beta chain. Its matching antigen is unknown. The CDR3 contains 15 residues. CDR1 is MNHNY, CDR2 SVGAGI, per germline (reference sequence). With V trimmed by 5 bases and J by 1 base, 5 bases remained unmatched. Expressed TCRB transcripts got sequenced, as all isolated RNA was reverse transcribed. Sequencing was performed with immunoSEQ multiplex PCR; in TCRdb, only in-frame clones are kept and a portion is missing. The sample includes 300,000 or so clones, roughly 8% of them seen just once. This sample stems from a study of beta chain features in type 1 diabetes. General study points: When VDJ junctions were examined, type 1 diabetes patients showed fewer insertions and more deletions.

The chain employs TRBV6-6 and TRBJ1-1, with 9 bases identical to TRBD1. The source is a woman aged 18 to 35 in good health. The source material was central memory CD4+ T cells from blood. The CDR3 DNA follows: TGTGCCAGCAGTGCTCCGGGACAGGGGAACACTGAAGCTTTCTTT. Residues: CASSAPGQGNTEAFF.